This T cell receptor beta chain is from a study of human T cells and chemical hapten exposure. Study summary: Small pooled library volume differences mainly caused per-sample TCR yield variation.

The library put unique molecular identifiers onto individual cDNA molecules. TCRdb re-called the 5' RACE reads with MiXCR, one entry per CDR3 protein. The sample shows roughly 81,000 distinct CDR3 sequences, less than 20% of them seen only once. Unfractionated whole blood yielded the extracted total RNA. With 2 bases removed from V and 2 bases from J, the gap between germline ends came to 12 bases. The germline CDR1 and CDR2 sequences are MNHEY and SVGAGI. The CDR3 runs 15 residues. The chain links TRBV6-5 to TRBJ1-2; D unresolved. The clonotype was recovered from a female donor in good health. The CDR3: CASSYAGTVNYGYTF. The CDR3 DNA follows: TGTGCCAGCAGTTACGCCGGTACAGTCAACTATGGCTACACCTTC.